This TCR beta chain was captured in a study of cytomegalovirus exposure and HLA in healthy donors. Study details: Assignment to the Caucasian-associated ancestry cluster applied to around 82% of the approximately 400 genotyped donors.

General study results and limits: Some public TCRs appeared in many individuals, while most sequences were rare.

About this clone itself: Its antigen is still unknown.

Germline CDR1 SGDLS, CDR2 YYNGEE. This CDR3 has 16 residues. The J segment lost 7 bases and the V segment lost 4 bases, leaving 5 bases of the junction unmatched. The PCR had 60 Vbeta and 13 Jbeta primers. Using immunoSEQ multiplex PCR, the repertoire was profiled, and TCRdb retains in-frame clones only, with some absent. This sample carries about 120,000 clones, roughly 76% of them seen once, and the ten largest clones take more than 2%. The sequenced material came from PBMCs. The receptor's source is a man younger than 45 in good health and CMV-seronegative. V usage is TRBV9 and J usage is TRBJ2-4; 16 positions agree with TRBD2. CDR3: CASSIGTSGGGNIQYF. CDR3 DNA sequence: TGTGCCAGCAGCATCGGGACTAGCGGGGGGGGGAACATTCAGTACTTC.